This entry lists 26 T cell receptor beta chains sequenced from one sample in a study of cytomegalovirus exposure and HLA in healthy donors. The PCR employed 60 Vbeta primers together with 13 Jbeta primers. Sequencing used immunoSEQ multiplex PCR; TCRdb keeps in-frame clones, though not all of them. This sample has 82,000 or so clones, with 10% found just once. Sequencing input: PBMCs. The receptors originated from a man in his 60s in good health and CMV-seropositive.

This clone was seen a handful of times. The V and J genes are TRBV19 and TRBJ2-1; TRBD1 might be the D (6 bases). Germline values: CDR1 LNHDA, CDR2 SQIVND (reference sequence). Deletions cut 2 bases from V and 0 bases from J, with 14 bases between. CDR3 size: 17 residues. The CDR3 sequence is CASSISAGVLSYNEQFF. The CDR3 DNA reads as TGTGCCAGTAGTATATCGGCAGGGGTCCTCTCCTACAATGAGCAGTTCTTC.

The chain is built from TRBV18 and TRBJ2-2; 7 nucleotides match TRBD1. The CDR3 loop spans 14 amino acids. Trimming at V came to 10 bases and at J to 0 bases, leaving 5 bases not matched to a gene. Germline loops: CDR1 KGHSH, CDR2 LQKENI. The CDR3 sequence is CANRGFSNTGELFF. In DNA, the CDR3 is TGTGCCAACAGGGGTTTCTCGAACACCGGGGAGCTGTTTTTT.

This clone appeared a few times. V usage is TRBV6-5 and J usage is TRBJ2-3; 10 bases fit TRBD2. The CDR3 has 15 amino acids. V lost 8 bases to trimming and J lost 1 base; unmatched junction nucleotides: 6. Germline loops: CDR1 MNHEY, CDR2 SVGAGI. The CDR3 DNA reads as TGTGCCAGCCGATTCGGGACTAGCGGCACAGATACGCAGTATTTT. The encoded protein is CASRFGTSGTDTQYF.

This clone was picked up a small number of times. The V call is TRBV6-1, the J call TRBJ2-7; TRBD1 is a possible D gene (6 bases). The CDR3 loop spans 14 amino acids. Germline V gene sequence: CDR1 MNHNS, CDR2 SASEGT. V was shortened by 7 bases and J by 1 base, with 14 bases between the two germline ends. This CDR3 is CASTAPGHSYEQYF. The CDR3 region has the DNA TGTGCCAGCACCGCCCCGGGACATTCCTACGAGCAGTACTTC.

This clone was observed a handful of times. The chain carries TRBV6-4 and TRBJ2-3; 14 bases align to TRBD2. After removal of 4 bases from V and 5 bases from J, the junction contained 5 bases not matched to a gene. CDR1 is MRHNA, CDR2 SNTAGT, per germline. The CDR3 has 16 amino acids. This CDR3 reads CASSGLAGGPKDTQYF. CDR3 bases: TGTGCCAGCAGTGGACTAGCGGGGGGGCCGAAAGATACGCAGTATTTT.

The chain has TRBV20-1 and TRBJ2-4; TRBD2 aligns across 8 bases. Unmatched junction bases numbered 2, after V lost 7 bases and J lost 6 bases. CDR1 is DFQATT and CDR2 is SNEGSKA in the germline V gene (reference sequence). The CDR3 contains 11 residues. The CDR3 is CSGREANIQYF. CDR3 coding DNA: TGCAGTGGGCGGGAGGCAAACATTCAGTACTTC.

The chain employs TRBV19 and TRBJ2-1, with TRBD1 matching 12 bases. The V gene's germline CDR1 is LNHDA and CDR2 SQIVND (reference sequence). The V and J ends lost 7 bases and 9 bases, in that order; junction bases with no gene match: 13. This CDR3 comprises 16 residues. Written as DNA, the CDR3 is TGTGCCAGTACCGCCGCTGCCGGGACAGGGGGCGTTGAGCAGTTCTTC. Its translation: CASTAAAGTGGVEQFF.

This clone was seen a handful of times. The chain recombines TRBV5-6 with TRBJ2-5; no clear D. The CDR3 is 13 amino acids. Germline V CDR1 and CDR2: SGHDT, YYEEEE. The ends were cut back, 1 base at V and 5 bases at J, with 9 bases in the middle. The CDR3 nucleotides are TGTGCCAGCAGCTTGACCCGGTGGGAGACCCAGTACTTC. Translated, it gives CASSLTRWETQYF. Combining the CDR3 with reference TRBV5-6 and TRBJ2-5 gives the whole variable domain DAGVTQSPTHLIKTRGQQVTLRCSPKSGHDTVSWYQQALGQGPQFIFQYYEEEERQRGNFPDRFSGHQFPNYSSELNVNALLLGDSALYLCASSLTRWETQYFGPGTRLLVL.

In this sample, this clone turned up a few times. The chain joins TRBV5-4 to TRBJ1-2; D is uncertain. Deletions cut 3 bases from V and 4 bases from J, with 10 bases between. Looked up from germline, CDR1 is SGHNT and CDR2 is YYREEE (reference sequence). The CDR3 totals 13 residues. DNA of the CDR3: TGTGCCAGCAGCTCGGGAGCGACCTATGGCTACACCTTC. This gives the protein CASSSGATYGYTF.

This clone has only a few counts. The gene calls are TRBV28 and TRBJ1-6; tentatively, D is TRBD1 (5 bases). Trimming took off 6 bases at V and 4 bases at J, with 16 bases between the two ends. Germline V gene data show CDR1 as MDHEN and CDR2 as SYDVKM. This CDR3 has 16 residues. The DNA for the CDR3 is TGTGCCAGCAGACCGACAGTTGGCCCTTATAATTCACCCCTCCACTTT. Residues: CASRPTVGPYNSPLHF.

The rearrangement links TRBV28 to TRBJ2-3; 11 bases fit TRBD1. The CDR3 loop spans 15 amino acids. CDR1 is MDHEN and CDR2 is SYDVKM in the germline V gene. The J segment lost 4 bases and the V segment lost 7 bases, leaving 7 bases of the junction unmatched. The DNA of the CDR3 is TGTGCCAGCACCTCTAGGGACAGGGGGTCAGATACGCAGTATTTT. Translating gives CASTSRDRGSDTQYF. Full variable domain (outside the CDR3, taken from reference TRBV28 and TRBJ2-3): DVKVTQSSRYLVKRTGEKVFLECVQDMDHENMFWYRQDPGLGLRLIYFSYDVKMKEKGDIPEGYSVSREKKERFSLILESASTNQTSMYLCASTSRDRGSDTQYFGPGTRLTVL.

The rearrangement links TRBV5-4 to TRBJ2-1; 8 nucleotides align to TRBD1. The CDR3 runs 13 residues. With V trimmed by 2 bases and J by 7 bases, 2 bases remained unmatched. Germline CDR1 reads SGHNT; CDR2 reads YYREEE (reference sequence). The DNA of the CDR3 is TGTGCCAGCAGCTTACAGGGGGGAAATGAGCAGTTCTTC. It is translated as CASSLQGGNEQFF.

About this clone: Other DNA sequences in this specimen translate into the identical CDR3. V gene TRBV7-9 combines with J gene TRBJ1-1; TRBD1 matches 8 bases. Germline V CDR1 and CDR2: SEHNR, FQNEAQ (reference sequence). This CDR3 comprises 14 residues. The V segment lost 1 base and the J segment 4 bases; nucleotides outside the gene matches: 2. The CDR3 spells CASSLGTGRTEAFF. In DNA form, the CDR3 reads TGTGCCAGCAGCTTAGGGACAGGGCGCACTGAAGCTTTCTTT.

V and J are TRBV18 and TRBJ1-1, with 9 bases fitting TRBD1. The length of the CDR3 is 15 residues. The V gene end was trimmed by 3 bases and the J gene end by 1 base; junction bases not matched to a gene: 3. Germline CDR1 and CDR2: KGHSH and LQKENI. Here the CDR3 DNA reads TGTGCCAGCTCACCCGGGACAGGGACGAACACTGAAGCTTTCTTT. Residues: CASSPGTGTNTEAFF.

The chain joins TRBV2 to TRBJ2-2; 7 positions match TRBD2. The CDR3 spans 15 residues. From germline, CDR1 is SNHLY and CDR2 FYNNEI. Losses at the gene ends were 4 bases for V and 0 bases for J; bases not matched to a gene: 2. The DNA for the CDR3 is TGTGCCAGCAGTGGCCGGGAGGCGAACACCGGGGAGCTGTTTTTT. Translation gives CASSGREANTGELFF.

The chain combines TRBV28 with TRBJ1-1; 7 nucleotides line up with TRBD1. V trimming: 5 bases; J trimming: 3 bases; junction bases outside the gene matches: 3. The CDR3 runs 13 residues. Germline V lookup: CDR1 MDHEN, CDR2 SYDVKM. CDR3 in DNA: TGTGCCAGCAGTCGACAGGGCCACACTGAAGCTTTCTTT. This translates into CASSRQGHTEAFF.

This clone was observed a handful of times. The V call is TRBV25-1, the J call TRBJ2-4, with unresolved D. Germline CDR1 and CDR2: MGHDK and SYGVNS. The CDR3 totals 15 residues. V lost 2 bases, J lost 2 bases, and 10 bases lay in between. DNA for the CDR3: TGTGCCAGCAGTGAAGCCGCCGGTACCAAAAACATTCAGTACTTC. Translated, it gives CASSEAAGTKNIQYF.

The V gene is TRBV9, the J gene TRBJ2-5; TRBD2 aligns across 7 bases. The CDR3 covers 16 residues. Germline assignment: CDR1 SGDLS and CDR2 YYNGEE. The V segment lost 0 bases and the J segment 0 bases; nucleotides outside the gene matches: 5. CDR3 protein: CASSVAPGLHQETQYF. Here the CDR3 DNA reads TGTGCCAGCAGCGTAGCCCCGGGACTACACCAAGAGACCCAGTACTTC. Using reference TRBV9 and TRBJ2-5 for the parts outside the CDR3, the full variable domain is DSGVTQTPKHLITATGQRVTLRCSPRSGDLSVYWYQQSLDQGLQFLIQYYNGEERAKGNILERFSAQQFPDLHSELNLSSLELGDSALYFCASSVAPGLHQETQYFGPGTRLLVL.

The J gene is TRBJ1-6, the V gene TRBV11-2; TRBD1 agrees at 7 bases. The V segment lost 1 base and the J segment 6 bases; nucleotides outside the gene matches: 3. The CDR3 is 15 residues long. The germline CDR1 and CDR2 sequences are SGHAT and FQNNGV. The CDR3 DNA follows: TGTGCCAGCAGCTTAGTCGGGACAGTTAATTCACCCCTCCACTTT. Translation gives CASSLVGTVNSPLHF.

This chain joins TRBV4-1 and TRBJ1-6; weak D call: TRBD1 (6 bases). CDR3 length: 17 amino acids. From germline, CDR1 is MGHRA and CDR2 YSYEKL. Trimming left V 1 base short and J 7 bases short, with 17 bases between. This CDR3 reads CASSQGVGRGGNSPLHF. DNA of the CDR3: TGCGCCAGCAGCCAAGGGGTGGGTAGGGGGGGCAATTCACCCCTCCACTTT.

V is TRBV2 and J is TRBJ1-3; 9 positions match TRBD1. Trimming at V came to 6 bases and at J to 2 bases, leaving 5 bases not matched to a gene. Germline CDR1 and CDR2: SNHLY and FYNNEI. The CDR3 covers 15 residues. The chain's CDR3 is CASSGQGITGNTIYF. The CDR3 coding sequence is TGTGCCAGCAGCGGACAGGGGATCACTGGAAACACCATATATTTT.

The CDR3 loop reads CASSLTSSYEQYF. CDR3 coding DNA: TGCGCCAGCAGCTTGACTAGCTCCTACGAGCAGTACTTC. The chain uses TRBV5-1 and TRBJ2-7; perhaps TRBD2 as D (5 bases). V was cut by 1 base and J by 0 bases, with 5 bases left in between. Per germline, CDR1 SGHRS and CDR2 YFSETQ. The length of the CDR3 is 13 residues.

The rearrangement uses TRBV15 and TRBJ2-7, with D tentatively TRBD1 (5 bases). This CDR3 contains 15 residues. The V end was cut by 3 bases, the J end by 1 base, with 13 bases between. Germline V CDR1 and CDR2: LNHNV, YYDKDF (reference sequence). The CDR3 spells CATSRGRGASYEQYF. The CDR3 coding sequence is TGTGCCACCAGCAGGGGGCGTGGGGCTTCCTACGAGCAGTACTTC.

In its sample, this clone was seen a few times. The chain uses TRBV7-2 and TRBJ2-3, with D tentatively TRBD2 (5 bases). Trimming removed 0 bases at V and 4 bases at J, with 17 bases between. CDR1 is SGHTA and CDR2 is FQGNSA in the germline V gene. The CDR3 has 17 amino acids. The DNA of the CDR3 is TGTGCCAGCAGCTTAGCTGTCTCGGTCTCCGGGGCAGATACGCAGTATTTT. Its protein is CASSLAVSVSGADTQYF.

This clone was seen only a few times. J is TRBJ2-6 and V is TRBV9, with 7 bases lining up with TRBD2. This CDR3 contains 16 residues. Germline V lookup: CDR1 SGDLS, CDR2 YYNGEE. J lost 0 bases, V lost 4 bases, and 4 bases had no gene match. The CDR3 DNA reads as TGTGCCAGCAGCAGGGGACTACTCTCTGGGGCCAACGTCCTGACTTTC. As protein: CASSRGLLSGANVLTF.

The chain recombines TRBV18 with TRBJ2-3; the D gene is possibly TRBD2 (6 bases). V was cut by 3 bases and J by 0 bases, with 7 bases left in between. Germline CDR1 is KGHSH and CDR2 is LQKENI. CDR3 length: 14 residues. The CDR3 reads CASSPGRSTDTQYF. CDR3 nucleotides: TGTGCCAGCTCACCTGGGAGGAGCACAGATACGCAGTATTTT. Together with reference TRBV18 and TRBJ2-3, the CDR3 gives the full variable domain: NAGVMQNPRHLVRRRGQEARLRCSPMKGHSHVYWYRQLPEEGLKFMVYLQKENIIDESGMPKERFSAEFPKEGPSILRIQQVVRGDSAAYFCASSPGRSTDTQYFGPGTRLTVL.